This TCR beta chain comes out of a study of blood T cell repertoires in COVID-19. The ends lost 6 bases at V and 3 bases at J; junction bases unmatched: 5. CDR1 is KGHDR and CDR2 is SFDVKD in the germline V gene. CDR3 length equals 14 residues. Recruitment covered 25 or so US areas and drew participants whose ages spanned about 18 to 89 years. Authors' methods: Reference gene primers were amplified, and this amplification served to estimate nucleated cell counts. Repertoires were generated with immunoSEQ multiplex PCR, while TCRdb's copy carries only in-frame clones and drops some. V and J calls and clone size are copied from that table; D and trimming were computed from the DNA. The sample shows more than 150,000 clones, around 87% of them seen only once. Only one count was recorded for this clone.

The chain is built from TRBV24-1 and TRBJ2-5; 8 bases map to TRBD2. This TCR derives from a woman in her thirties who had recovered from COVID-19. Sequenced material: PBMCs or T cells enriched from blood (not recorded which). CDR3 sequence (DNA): TGTGCCACCAGTAGCGGGGGACTCAAAGAGACCCAGTACTTC. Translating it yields CATSSGGLKETQYF.